What follows are 5 T cell receptor beta chains derived from one specimen sequenced in a study of T cells in localized non-small cell lung cancer. Here immunoSEQ multiplex PCR was the method, and the copy in TCRdb shows in-frame clones only, minus some. This table has tens of thousands of clones, more than 85% appearing once. The sample consisted of peripheral blood, taken before any cancer treatment. The source of these receptors is a male donor at least 60 years old with stage I squamous cell lung carcinoma.

This rearrangement joins TRBV30 to TRBJ1-4; TRBD1 matches 9 bases. The length of the CDR3 is 14 residues. J was trimmed by 7 bases and V by 2 bases; bases with no gene match: 5. Germline V CDR1 and CDR2: GTSNPN, SVGIG (reference sequence). CDR3 coding DNA: TGTGCCTGGAGTAAAGGGGACAGGGCTGAAAAACTGTTTTTT. Translating gives CAWSKGDRAEKLFF.

The chain combines TRBV7-2 with TRBJ2-5; D gene uncertain. The ends were cut back, 1 base at V and 5 bases at J, with 8 bases in the middle. Germline values: CDR1 SGHTA, CDR2 FQGNSA. This CDR3 has 13 amino acids. CDR3: CASSLGTRETQYF. CDR3 bases: TGTGCCAGCAGCTTAGGAACACGGGAGACCCAGTACTTC.

This rearrangement joins TRBV7-8 to TRBJ1-1; possibly TRBD1 for D (6 bases). Trimming took 4 bases from V and 2 from J, leaving 11 bases between them. Germline V gene lookup returns CDR1 SGHVS and CDR2 FQNEAQ. The CDR3 consists of 14 residues. The DNA of the CDR3 is TGTGCCAGCAGCTCAGGGGAGGCTAACACTGAAGCTTTCTTT. It specifies CASSSGEANTEAFF.

The chain links TRBV30 to TRBJ2-1; tentatively, D is TRBD2 (7 bases). The CDR3 runs 11 residues. Germline assignment: CDR1 GTSNPN and CDR2 SVGIG (reference sequence). The V gene lost 6 bases and the J gene lost 11 bases, with 14 bases spanning the gap. As DNA, the CDR3 is TGTGCCTGCTGGGCGGGGGCCAAGCAGTTCTTC. Translating it yields CACWAGAKQFF.

V is TRBV29-1 and J is TRBJ1-2, with TRBD1 matching 7 bases. V trimming: 7 bases; J trimming: 3 bases; junction bases outside the gene matches: 8. CDR1 is SQVTM, CDR2 ANQGSEA, per germline. This CDR3 has 13 residues. Written as DNA, the CDR3 is TGCAGCGGTGACAGGGTAGGGGACTATGGCTACACCTTC. Protein sequence: CSGDRVGDYGYTF.